This entry is about one T cell receptor (beta chain). Its antigen is as yet unknown. These data are taken from a study of blood T cells in healthy people across ages. General study results and limits: The unsorted PBMCs prevented any conclusive comparison of naive versus antigen-experienced cells. While age rose, TCR beta diversity per million T cells dropped in a roughly linear way.

The length of the CDR3 is 20 residues. Next came a second PCR, run for about 7 to 12 cycles, which used a sample-barcoded 5' primer along with a J-beta primer mix. Each cDNA molecule was tagged by a template-switch adaptor with 12 random nucleotides. TCRdb called the 5' RACE reads again in MiXCR, with one record for every CDR3 protein. The table has about 1,600,000 distinct CDR3 sequences, roughly 45% seen once; the top ten hold 7% to 9.5%. Healthy Caucasian individuals from Russia aged about 6 to 90 were enrolled as donors. The clonotype originates from a woman younger than 35 in good health. The chain is built from TRBV21-1 and TRBJ2-4; TRBD1, the table's D call, lacks a check against the DNA. TRBV21-1 is recorded as a pseudogene. Source material: blood. CDR3: CASSKSPPSFRRGAKNIQYF. Written as DNA, the CDR3 is TGTGCCAGCAGCAAAAGCCCCCCAAGTTTTAGGCGAGGAGCCAAAAACATTCAGTACTTC.